Below, 23 T cell receptor beta chains from the same sample are listed, as sequenced in a study of blood T cells in healthy people across ages. A second PCR, run for about 6 to 12 cycles, used a sample-barcoded 5' primer plus a J-beta primer mix. TCRdb itself ran the 5' RACE reads through MiXCR, one entry per CDR3 protein. The sample yields about 1.4 million distinct CDR3 sequences, around 59% seen once. Sequenced input: blood. These receptors were collected from a man between 18 and 29 years old in good health.

The sample holds one count of this clonotype. This rearrangement joins TRBV27 to TRBJ2-3, with D possibly matching TRBD2 (6 bases). CDR3 length: 15 residues. With 8 bases removed from V and 0 bases from J, the gap between germline ends came to 15 bases. The germline gives CDR1 MNHEY, CDR2 SMNVEV (reference sequence). The CDR3 protein is CASSGLATSTDTQYF. The CDR3 coding sequence is TGTGCCAGCTCGGGACTTGCGACTAGCACAGATACGCAGTATTTT.

CDR3 in DNA: TGTGCCAGCAGTTACCCCCCCGGACTAGCGGGGAGAGGGTCCTACGAGCAGTACTTC. Its translation is CASSYPPGLAGRGSYEQYF. The V gene is TRBV6-2 or TRBV6-3, the J gene TRBJ2-7; the match to TRBD2 covers 12 bases. With 2 bases clipped from V and 1 base from J, the junction kept 12 bases outside the gene matches. The germline gives CDR1 MNHEY, CDR2 SVGEGT. The CDR3 totals 19 residues.

The V and J genes are TRBV5-1 and TRBJ1-1; TRBD1 matches 10 bases. CDR1 and CDR2 (germline): SGHRS, YFSETQ. V was clipped by 4 bases and J by 4 bases; unmatched bases: 10. The CDR3 runs to 16 residues. The CDR3 reads CASSGGQGSLSTEAFF. The CDR3 coding sequence is TGCGCCAGCAGCGGGGGACAGGGGAGTTTGAGCACTGAAGCTTTCTTT.

This clonotype was observed a handful of times. The chain is built from TRBV20-1 and TRBJ2-3; 7 nucleotides agree with TRBD1. Germline CDR1 is DFQATT and CDR2 is SNEGSKA (reference sequence). Unmatched junction bases numbered 2, after V lost 3 bases and J lost 2 bases. CDR3 length: 13 residues. CDR3 nucleotides: TGCAGTGCTAGGGGACAGAACACAGATACGCAGTATTTT. It encodes CSARGQNTDTQYF.

V usage is TRBV5-1 and J usage is TRBJ2-1; 12 bases fit TRBD2. The CDR3 spans 17 residues. The junction had 8 bases not matched to a gene; V was cut back by 5 bases and J by 2 bases. Germline-derived CDR1 and CDR2 are SGHRS and YFSETQ. The CDR3: CASSRRLAGDTYNEQFF. In DNA, the CDR3 is TGCGCCAGCAGTCGAAGACTAGCGGGGGATACCTACAATGAGCAGTTCTTC.

This clonotype showed up just a few times. The V call is TRBV27, the J call TRBJ1-2; D is possibly TRBD1 (6 bases). Germline-derived CDR1 and CDR2 are MNHEY and SMNVEV (reference sequence). V lost 2 bases to trimming and J lost 2 bases, with 12 bases between them. The CDR3 is made up of 15 amino acids. The CDR3 region is CASSLGGGFNYGYTF. As DNA, the CDR3 is TGTGCCAGCAGTTTAGGGGGCGGGTTCAACTATGGCTACACCTTC.

Only a few counts were recorded for this clonotype. V and J are TRBV12-3 or TRBV12-4 and TRBJ2-1; 8 bases are shared with TRBD2. Trimming at V came to 3 bases and at J to 10 bases, leaving 2 bases not matched to a gene. The CDR3 length is 12 residues. This chain's CDR3 is CASSFAGGEQFF. Written as DNA, the CDR3 is TGTGCCAGCAGTTTTGCGGGGGGAGAGCAGTTCTTC.

A note on this clonotype: This sequence may be a read error, since a much larger clone differs from it by one base. This chain joins TRBV7-2 and TRBJ2-3; 11 bases fit TRBD2. V shed 2 bases and J 0 bases; nucleotides not matched to a gene: 10. The CDR3 runs 19 residues. Germline CDR1 reads SGHTA; CDR2 reads FQGNSA. The CDR3, as DNA: TGTGCCAGCAGCTTAAGAGTAGCGGGGGGGCGAACGAGCACAGATACGCAGTATTTT. Translating it yields CASSLRVAGGRTSTDTQYF.

This chain connects TRBV6-1 to TRBJ2-1, with 7 bases matching TRBD2. CDR3 length equals 13 residues. The ends lost 6 bases at V and 2 bases at J; junction bases unmatched: 1. Germline V gene data show CDR1 as MNHNS and CDR2 as SASEGT. CDR3 in amino acids: CASSGTTYNEQFF. CDR3 nucleotides: TGTGCCAGCAGCGGGACTACCTACAATGAGCAGTTCTTC.

This clonotype has only one observation. The chain uses TRBV7-2 and TRBJ1-4; D is possibly TRBD1 (6 bases). Trimming shortened V by 1 base and J by 8 bases, and 17 bases separated the two germline ends. There are 16 residues in the CDR3. Germline loops: CDR1 SGHTA, CDR2 FQGNSA. In DNA form, the CDR3 reads TGTGCCAGCAGCTTAGTCGCGGGGGGCGGTACGGAAAAACTGTTTTTT. Its protein product is CASSLVAGGGTEKLFF.

The CDR3 region is CASSPDYEKLFF. CDR3 DNA: TGTGCCAGCAGCCCTGATTATGAAAAACTGTTTTTT. This rearrangement joins TRBV7-9 to TRBJ1-4; D is unresolved. The CDR3 spans 12 residues. V was clipped by 5 bases and J by 6 bases, with 7 bases between them. CDR1 is SEHNR and CDR2 is FQNEAQ in the germline V gene (reference sequence).

The chain combines TRBV27 with TRBJ2-7, with 7 bases that match TRBD2. V gave up 4 bases and J gave up 1 base; unmatched junction bases: 4. CDR1 MNHEY and CDR2 SMNVEV come from the germline V gene (reference sequence). This CDR3 comprises 14 residues. CDR3 sequence: CASSSVAGSYEQYF. The DNA for the CDR3 is TGTGCCAGCAGTTCCGTAGCGGGTTCCTACGAGCAGTACTTC.

This clonotype appeared once. V usage is TRBV5-1 and J usage is TRBJ1-4, with 8 bases that match TRBD1. In germline, CDR1 is SGHRS, CDR2 YFSETQ. The CDR3 has 17 amino acids. The J segment lost 0 bases and the V segment lost 4 bases, leaving 8 bases of the junction unmatched. CDR3 sequence (DNA): TGCGCCAGCAGCGGGGGACAGGCCTCTGCAACTAATGAAAAACTGTTTTTT. It is translated as CASSGGQASATNEKLFF. The entire variable domain, with the rest obtained from reference TRBV5-1 and TRBJ1-4, is as follows: KAGVTQTPRYLIKTRGQQVTLSCSPISGHRSVSWYQQTPGQGLQFLFEYFSETQRNKGNFPGRFSGRQFSNSRSEMNVSTLELGDSALYLCASSGGQASATNEKLFFGSGTQLSVL.

This clonotype has just a few counts. The V call is TRBV6-5, the J call TRBJ1-2; D ambiguous. From germline, CDR1 is MNHEY and CDR2 SVGAGI. The CDR3 contains 11 residues. V shed 4 bases and J shed 7 bases, with 7 bases lying between them. The CDR3: CASSSDGGYTF. The CDR3 region has the DNA TGTGCCAGCAGTTCGGACGGTGGCTACACCTTC.

This chain uses TRBV3-1 with TRBJ2-5; D unresolved. The CDR3 covers 16 residues. With 0 bases removed from V and 11 bases from J, the gap between germline ends came to 22 bases. Germline CDR1 LGHDT, CDR2 YNNKEL (reference sequence). CDR3 in amino acids: CASSQEGSDPPRWQYF. The DNA for the CDR3 is TGTGCCAGCAGCCAAGAAGGCTCGGATCCCCCCCGATGGCAGTACTTC.

This rearrangement joins TRBV25-1 to TRBJ1-6; no definite D call. The CDR3 runs to 12 residues. The ends were cut back, 7 bases at V and 7 bases at J, with 8 bases in the middle. Looked up from germline, CDR1 is MGHDK and CDR2 is SYGVNS. CDR3 nucleotides: TGTGCCAGCAACCGGGGAAATTCACCCCTCCACTTT. This sequence encodes CASNRGNSPLHF.

This chain links TRBV20-1 with TRBJ2-7; 7 bases are shared with TRBD2. The CDR3 totals 15 residues. The ends lost 2 bases at V and 2 bases at J; junction bases unmatched: 9. Per germline, CDR1 DFQATT and CDR2 SNEGSKA (reference sequence). The CDR3 protein is CSARSGMRETYEQYF. In DNA form, the CDR3 reads TGCAGTGCTAGATCTGGTATGCGGGAGACCTACGAGCAGTACTTC.

Details on this clonotype: This could be a read error, since a much larger clone is one nucleotide away. V gene TRBV4-3 combines with J gene TRBJ2-1, with 8 bases that match TRBD1. This CDR3 comprises 13 residues. Germline V lookup: CDR1 LGHNA, CDR2 YSLEER. This CDR3 reads CANSHRQGMEQFF. The CDR3 nucleotides are TGCGCCAACAGCCATCGACAGGGGATGGAGCAGTTCTTC.

This clonotype showed up just once. The V call is TRBV29-1, the J call TRBJ2-1, with D possibly matching TRBD2 (6 bases). Deletions cut 7 bases from V and 5 bases from J, with 18 bases between. The CDR3 sequence is 14 residues long. Germline loops: CDR1 SQVTM, CDR2 ANQGSEA. The CDR3 loop reads CSAPDGLHNNEQFF. The CDR3 DNA reads as TGCAGCGCTCCCGACGGACTACATAACAATGAGCAGTTCTTC.

The J gene is TRBJ2-1, the V gene TRBV4-1; TRBD2 matches 12 bases. V trimming: 0 bases; J trimming: 7 bases; junction bases outside the gene matches: 7. Looked up from germline, CDR1 is MGHRA and CDR2 is YSYEKL. This CDR3 region has 17 residues. The DNA of the CDR3 is TGCGCCAGCAGCCAAGAATCCCCTAGCGGGAGGGTGAATGAGCAGTTCTTC. It specifies CASSQESPSGRVNEQFF.

This chain joins TRBV20-1 and TRBJ2-5, with a possible D match to TRBD1 (6 bases). With the DNA end fitting TRBJ2-7 better, the J assignment may be wrong. The CDR3 runs to 18 residues. Germline V gene sequence: CDR1 DFQATT, CDR2 SNEGSKA (reference sequence). CDR3 nucleotide sequence: TGCAGTGCTAGAGACTTCCGGGACACTAACCTTATTACCTACGAGCAGTACTTC. Residues: CSARDFRDTNLITYEQYF.

The chain links TRBV28 to TRBJ2-1, with 7 bases identical to TRBD1. With 5 bases clipped from V and 2 bases from J, the junction kept 12 bases outside the gene matches. Germline V gene lookup returns CDR1 MDHEN and CDR2 SYDVKM. The CDR3 has 17 amino acids. The CDR3, as DNA: TGTGCCAGCAGTCCTCCCGTCGGACAGGTAGCCTACAATGAGCAGTTCTTC. Translating it yields CASSPPVGQVAYNEQFF.

The gene calls are TRBV10-3 and TRBJ2-6; tentative D call: TRBD1 (5 bases). The V gene lost 4 bases and the J gene lost 1 base, with 14 bases spanning the gap. This CDR3 comprises 17 residues. Germline CDR1 ENHRY, CDR2 SYGVKD. CDR3 bases: TGTGCCATCAGTGGGGGCCTGTGGAAATCTGGGGCCAACGTCCTGACTTTC. Encoded protein: CAISGGLWKSGANVLTF.